A single T cell receptor beta chain is shown here with its context. Its cognate antigen is unknown. This entry is derived from a study of cytomegalovirus exposure and HLA in healthy donors. The CDR3 loop spans 16 amino acids. V trimming: 4 bases; J trimming: 4 bases; junction bases outside the gene matches: 9. The germline gives CDR1 MNHNS, CDR2 SASEGT. A multiplex PCR was run with 60 Vbeta primers and 13 Jbeta primers. The table came from immunoSEQ multiplex PCR; TCRdb's copy has only in-frame clones and leaves some out. The profile shows 100,000 to 150,000 clones, under 85% of them singletons. Study-wide findings and caveats: Within the data, a cluster of highly shared sequence variants was likely a sequencing artifact. Using a false discovery rate of 0.05, a later analysis showed that 15,000 to 20,000 TCR beta sequences were associated with HLA alleles. Later analysis identified several of the most significant clusters that appeared linked to common viral pathogens.

The sequence was obtained from a woman in her forties or fifties in good health and CMV-seropositive. The sequenced sample consisted of PBMCs. The J gene is TRBJ2-5, the V gene TRBV6-1; 10 nucleotides line up with TRBD1. The CDR3 DNA reads as TGTGCCAGCAGTGGGATCGACAGGGGGCTGGTAGAGACCCAGTACTTC. It specifies CASSGIDRGLVETQYF.